Shown below are 12 T cell receptor beta chains from a single sample sequenced in a study of blood T cell repertoires in COVID-19 (dated by TCRdb to the early 2020s). Library prep was done by the immunoSEQ multiplex PCR assay. Held by TCRdb, this immuneACCESS table contains in-frame sequences only and omits some clones. Under half of the omission traces to an unresolved V gene where checked; the cause of the rest is unknown. Recorded for this sample are some 460,000 clones; around 90% of them occurred a single time. The top ten hold 0.65% to 0.9% of the sample. Sequences were obtained from PBMCs or T cells enriched from blood (not recorded which). The source is a woman in her late teens or twenties who had recovered from COVID-19.

The rearrangement joins TRBV7-9 to TRBJ2-3, with 8 bases aligning to TRBD1. Germline V lookup: CDR1 SEHNR, CDR2 FQNEAQ (reference sequence). This CDR3 comprises 14 residues. V shed 3 bases and J 4 bases; nucleotides not matched to a gene: 3. The CDR3 sequence is CASSFQGAADTQYF. DNA of the CDR3: TGTGCCAGCAGCTTCCAGGGGGCCGCAGATACGCAGTATTTT.

V gene TRBV30 combines with J gene TRBJ2-3; TRBD1 might be the D (5 bases). Looked up from germline, CDR1 is GTSNPN and CDR2 is SVGIG (reference sequence). CDR3 length equals 15 residues. With 1 base removed from V and 3 bases from J, the gap between germline ends came to 14 bases. This CDR3 reads CAWSAVRGVTDTQYF. In nucleotides, the CDR3 is TGTGCCTGGAGTGCTGTTAGGGGTGTTACAGATACGCAGTATTTT.

The chain joins TRBV6-5 to TRBJ1-1; D is unresolved. Trimming stripped 7 bases from V and 6 bases from J, with 18 bases between. The V gene's germline CDR1 is MNHEY and CDR2 SVGAGI. This CDR3 has 14 residues. The CDR3 is CASTDPAGSSEAFF. CDR3 DNA: TGTGCCAGCACCGACCCGGCGGGCAGCTCTGAAGCTTTCTTT.

The chain employs TRBV27 and TRBJ1-1, with TRBD1 identical over 9 bases. Trimming cost V 4 bases and J 3 bases; bases outside gene matches: 6. Germline-derived CDR1 and CDR2 are MNHEY and SMNVEV (reference sequence). The CDR3 length is 15 residues. The CDR3 loop is CASSSGTGLDTEAFF. The DNA of the CDR3 is TGTGCCAGCAGTTCTGGGACAGGGTTGGACACTGAAGCTTTCTTT.

The chain combines TRBV9 with TRBJ2-2, with unresolved D. Germline CDR1 is SGDLS and CDR2 is YYNGEE. V lost 1 base to trimming and J lost 4 bases, with 8 bases between them. This CDR3 comprises 14 residues. CDR3 DNA sequence: TGTGCCAGCAGCGTATTGGAGTTCACCGGGGAGCTGTTTTTT. Residues: CASSVLEFTGELFF.

V and J are TRBV19 and TRBJ1-5; D may be TRBD1 (5 bases). Per the germline V gene, CDR1 is LNHDA and CDR2 is SQIVND (reference sequence). Trimming removed 5 bases from V and 1 base from J, with 18 bases in between. This CDR3 spans 17 amino acids. CDR3 sequence (DNA): TGTGCCAGTAGTCCCAGGGATCCGGGCTTGAGCAATCAGCCCCAGCATTTT. Amino acids: CASSPRDPGLSNQPQHF. The full variable domain, in which reference TRBV19 and TRBJ1-5 provide the parts outside the CDR3, is DGGITQSPKYLFRKEGQNVTLSCEQNLNHDAMYWYRQDPGQGLRLIYYSQIVNDFQKGDIAEGYSVSREKKESFPLTVTSAQKNPTAFYLCASSPRDPGLSNQPQHFGDGTRLSIL.

The V call is TRBV2, the J call TRBJ2-3; TRBD1 aligns across 7 bases. Germline V gives CDR1 SNHLY, CDR2 FYNNEI. The length of the CDR3 is 15 residues. Unmatched junction bases numbered 6, after V lost 5 bases and J lost 1 base. CDR3 in amino acids: CASSPRDRGTDTQYF. CDR3 DNA sequence: TGTGCCAGCAGTCCCCGGGACAGAGGCACAGATACGCAGTATTTT.

This chain links TRBV2 with TRBJ2-2; D not resolved. The germline V gene has CDR1 SNHLY and CDR2 FYNNEI. This CDR3 spans 14 amino acids. V was clipped by 1 base and J by 7 bases, with 10 bases between them. The CDR3, as DNA: TGTGCCAGCAGTGAAGAGAAGTACAGCGGGGAGCTGTTTTTT. Its translation is CASSEEKYSGELFF.

The chain has TRBV5-1 and TRBJ1-3, with 8 bases fitting TRBD1. The V gene end was trimmed by 3 bases and the J gene end by 0 bases; junction bases not matched to a gene: 5. The CDR3 consists of 16 residues. Germline V lookup: CDR1 SGHRS, CDR2 YFSETQ. This chain's CDR3 is CASSSDRVRSGNTIYF. For the CDR3, the DNA is TGCGCCAGCAGCTCGGACAGGGTCCGCTCTGGAAACACCATATATTTT.

The chain recombines TRBV2 with TRBJ1-5, with D possibly matching TRBD1 (6 bases). The CDR3 has 14 residues. CDR1 is SNHLY, CDR2 FYNNEI, per germline. V shed 2 bases and J shed 4 bases, with 9 bases lying between them. CDR3 in DNA: TGTGCCAGCAGTGAAACCACAGGGAATCAGCCCCAGCATTTT. It is translated as CASSETTGNQPQHF.

The chain couples TRBV15 to TRBJ2-3; the D gene is possibly TRBD1 (5 bases). The V gene lost 3 bases and the J gene lost 0 bases, with 16 bases spanning the gap. The CDR3 covers 17 residues. From germline, CDR1 is LNHNV and CDR2 YYDKDF (reference sequence). The CDR3 reads CATSRGETATSTDTQYF. CDR3 sequence (DNA): TGTGCCACCAGCAGGGGCGAGACAGCTACTAGCACAGATACGCAGTATTTT. Variable domain in full (rest from reference TRBV15 and TRBJ2-3): DAMVIQNPRYQVTQFGKPVTLSCSQTLNHNVMYWYQQKSSQAPKLLFHYYDKDFNNEADTPDNFQSRRPNTSFCFLDIRSPGLGDTAMYLCATSRGETATSTDTQYFGPGTRLTVL.

The CDR3 region is CASSATGGEYGYTF. The CDR3 nucleotides read TGTGCCAGCAGTGCGACAGGGGGAGAATATGGCTACACCTTC. The chain carries TRBV2 and TRBJ1-2; 9 bases match TRBD1. Looked up from germline, CDR1 is SNHLY and CDR2 is FYNNEI. The ends lost 4 bases at V and 5 bases at J; junction bases unmatched: 5. The CDR3 is made up of 14 amino acids. Combining the CDR3 with reference TRBV2 and TRBJ1-2 gives the whole variable domain EPEVTQTPSHQVTQMGQEVILRCVPISNHLYFYWYRQILGQKVEFLVSFYNNEISEKSEIFDDQFSVERPDGSNFTLKIRSTKLEDSAMYFCASSATGGEYGYTFGSGTRLTVV.